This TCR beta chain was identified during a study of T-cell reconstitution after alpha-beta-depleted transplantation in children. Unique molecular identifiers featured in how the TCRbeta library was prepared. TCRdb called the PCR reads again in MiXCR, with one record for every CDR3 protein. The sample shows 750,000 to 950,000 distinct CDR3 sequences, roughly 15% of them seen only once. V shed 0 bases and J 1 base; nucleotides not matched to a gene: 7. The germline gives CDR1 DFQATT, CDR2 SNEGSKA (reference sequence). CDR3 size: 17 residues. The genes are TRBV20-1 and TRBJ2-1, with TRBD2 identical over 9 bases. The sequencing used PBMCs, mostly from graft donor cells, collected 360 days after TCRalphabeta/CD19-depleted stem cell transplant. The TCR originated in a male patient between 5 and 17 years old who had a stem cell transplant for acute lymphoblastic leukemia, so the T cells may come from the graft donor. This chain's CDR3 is CSARDPLAGASYNEQFF. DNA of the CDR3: TGCAGTGCTAGAGATCCCTTAGCGGGAGCTTCCTACAATGAGCAGTTCTTC.